Following are 8 T cell receptor beta chains from one sample sequenced in a study of identical twins. MiXCR, run by TCRdb on the 5' RACE reads, gives a single entry per CDR3 protein. The sample consists of over 600,000 distinct CDR3 sequences, 21% of them appearing once. Separately, the same data were catalogued under a study of T cells expressing NK-cell markers.

Sequencing input: PBMCs. The receptor set was obtained from a woman aged 18-30 years in good health.

In DNA, the CDR3 is TGTGCCACCAGCAGAGATCGGTTTAGCGGGAAGGATACGCAGTATTTT. It yields the protein CATSRDRFSGKDTQYF. The J gene is TRBJ2-3, the V gene TRBV15; TRBD2 matches 8 bases. Losses at the gene ends were 0 bases for V and 6 bases for J; bases not matched to a gene: 8. The germline CDR1 and CDR2 sequences are LNHNV and YYDKDF (reference sequence). This CDR3 has 16 amino acids.

This clonotype has ten or more counts. The chain is built from TRBV20-1 and TRBJ2-1, with D uncertain. The CDR3 sequence is 12 residues long. V dropped 3 bases and J dropped 8 bases, with 11 bases sitting between them. Germline V gene sequence: CDR1 DFQATT, CDR2 SNEGSKA (reference sequence). The CDR3 loop reads CSARVDGHEQFF. In DNA, the CDR3 is TGCAGTGCTAGGGTTGACGGCCATGAGCAGTTCTTC.

CDR3 DNA: TGCAGTGCCCCCTTAGCATCCAAGGTAGAGACCCAGTACTTC. Its translation is CSAPLASKVETQYF. J is TRBJ2-5 and V is TRBV20-1; D not certain. Germline V gives CDR1 DFQATT, CDR2 SNEGSKA (reference sequence). CDR3 size: 14 residues. Trimming removed 6 bases at V and 4 bases at J, with 18 bases between.

This clonotype has a count of ten or more. The chain uses TRBV20-1 and TRBJ2-1; D might be TRBD2 (6 bases). CDR3 length: 14 residues. Per the germline V gene, CDR1 is DFQATT and CDR2 is SNEGSKA (reference sequence). Trimming cost V 6 bases and J 0 bases, with 12 bases left between them. The DNA for the CDR3 is TGCAGTGCCGGCGGGACCAGCTCCTACAATGAGCAGTTCTTC. Protein sequence: CSAGGTSSYNEQFF.

The chain links TRBV29-1 to TRBJ2-1; D unclear. This CDR3 contains 11 residues. V was pared by 7 bases and J by 7 bases, with 11 bases between. Germline V gene lookup returns CDR1 SQVTM and CDR2 ANQGSEA. Here the CDR3 DNA reads TGCAGCGGCAAGGCGAGAAATGAGCAGTTCTTC. It specifies CSGKARNEQFF.

This clonotype was counted between two and nine times. The chain employs TRBV20-1 and TRBJ2-7; D call uncertain. CDR3 length: 14 amino acids. CDR1 is DFQATT, CDR2 SNEGSKA, per germline (reference sequence). V gave up 4 bases and J gave up 0 bases, with 13 bases separating them. CDR3 sequence (DNA): TGCAGTGCTAACACCGCGGTGGGCTCCTACGAGCAGTACTTC. As protein: CSANTAVGSYEQYF.

The V gene is TRBV4-3, the J gene TRBJ2-7; D is perhaps TRBD1 (6 bases). The CDR3 totals 15 residues. Trimming shortened V by 0 bases and J by 3 bases, and 12 bases separated the two germline ends. Germline CDR1 reads LGHNA; CDR2 reads YSLEER. The CDR3 loop is CASSQDLGQLYEQYF. The CDR3 bases are TGCGCCAGCAGCCAAGATTTAGGACAGCTCTACGAGCAGTACTTC.

This chain uses TRBV9 with TRBJ2-3; 9 bases are shared with TRBD2. Germline V gene data show CDR1 as SGDLS and CDR2 as YYNGEE. The length of the CDR3 is 18 residues. V gave up 4 bases and J gave up 0 bases; unmatched junction bases: 12. For the CDR3, the DNA is TGTGCCAGCAGCCCCCATCAGCGGGGGGCTTTTAGCACAGATACGCAGTATTTT. It is translated as CASSPHQRGAFSTDTQYF.